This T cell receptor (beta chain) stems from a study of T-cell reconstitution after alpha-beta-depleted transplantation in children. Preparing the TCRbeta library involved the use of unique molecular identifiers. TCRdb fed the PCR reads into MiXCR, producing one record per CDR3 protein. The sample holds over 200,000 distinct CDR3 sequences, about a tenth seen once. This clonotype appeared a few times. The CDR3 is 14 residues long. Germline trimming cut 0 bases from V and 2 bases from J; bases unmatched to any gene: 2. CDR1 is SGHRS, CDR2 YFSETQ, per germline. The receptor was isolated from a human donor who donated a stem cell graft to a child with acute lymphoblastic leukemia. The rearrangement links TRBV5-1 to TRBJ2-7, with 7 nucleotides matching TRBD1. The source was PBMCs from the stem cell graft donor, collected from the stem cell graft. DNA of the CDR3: TGCGCCAGCAGCTTGGCTCAGGGGGCCTACGAGCAGTACTTC. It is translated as CASSLAQGAYEQYF. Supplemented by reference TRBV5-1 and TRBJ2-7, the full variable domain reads KAGVTQTPRYLIKTRGQQVTLSCSPISGHRSVSWYQQTPGQGLQFLFEYFSETQRNKGNFPGRFSGRQFSNSRSEMNVSTLELGDSALYLCASSLAQGAYEQYFGPGTRLTVT.